The next 16 T cell receptor beta chains were all read from a single sample in a study of tumor and adjacent non-tumor tissue in lung cancer. Three rounds of nested PCR, following a modified ARM-PCR protocol, produced the TCRbeta library. TCRdb processed the multiplex PCR reads anew with MiXCR; each CDR3 protein has one entry. The data show under 150,000 distinct CDR3 sequences, around 60% seen once. RNA was extracted from bulk tissue without any cell sorting. What was sequenced was lung tumor tissue. The receptors originated from a man between 60 and 75 years old with small cell lung cancer.

The chain recombines TRBV20-1 with TRBJ2-3; 8 nucleotides align to TRBD2. CDR3 size: 15 residues. Germline V gene sequence: CDR1 DFQATT, CDR2 SNEGSKA (reference sequence). Trimming at V came to 3 bases and at J to 4 bases, leaving 9 bases not matched to a gene. The CDR3 DNA reads TGCAGTGCTAGGGGACTAGTGGGAGGGGCAGATACGCAGTATTTT. As protein: CSARGLVGGADTQYF.

This clonotype was seen at least ten times. CDR3 sequence reads: CASALTQNQPQHF. The CDR3 bases are TGTGCCAGCGCCCTGACGCAGAATCAGCCCCAGCATTTT. The J gene is TRBJ1-5, the V gene TRBV11-2; D is unresolved. Germline V lookup: CDR1 SGHAT, CDR2 FQNNGV. Trimming took off 8 bases at V and 4 bases at J, with 12 bases between the two ends. CDR3 size: 13 residues.

Points on this clonotype: At one boundary the junction diverges from the germline segment, which might be a read error. The chain recombines TRBV6-5 with TRBJ2-2, with a possible D match to TRBD2 (5 bases). This CDR3 comprises 17 residues. Looked up from germline, CDR1 is MNHEY and CDR2 is SVGAGI. The CDR3 coding sequence is TGTGCCAGCAGTTACGGATTCGGCTATTTGAACACCGGGGAACTGTTTTTT. It codes for CASSYGFGYLNTGELFF.

This clonotype is classed as medium-sized (0.01 to 0.1%). V usage is TRBV20-1 and J usage is TRBJ2-3; the D gene is possibly TRBD2 (6 bases). Trimming took off 3 bases at V and 2 bases at J, with 12 bases between the two ends. Germline V gene sequence: CDR1 DFQATT, CDR2 SNEGSKA (reference sequence). The CDR3 totals 14 residues. The CDR3 nucleotides read TGCAGTGCTAGCCGGAGCGGGCCCACAGATACGCAGTATTTT. As protein: CSASRSGPTDTQYF.

The CDR3: CASSQQASGNTIYF. In nucleotides, the CDR3 is TGTGCCAGCAGCCAACAAGCCTCTGGAAACACCATATATTTT. J is TRBJ1-3 and V is TRBV14; no clear D gene. With 2 bases removed from V and 0 bases from J, the gap between germline ends came to 5 bases. CDR3 length: 14 amino acids. Germline CDR1 reads SGHDN; CDR2 reads FVKESK.

In regard to this clonotype: At one of its ends the junction is not consistent with the germline gene, which may arise from a read error. The V call is TRBV4-1, the J call TRBJ2-7; no firm D call. Germline CDR1 reads MGHRA; CDR2 reads YSYEKL. The CDR3 runs to 15 residues. The DNA of the CDR3 is TGCGCCAACAGCCAAGAACCCGACACTGCCTACGAGCAGTACTTC. Amino acid sequence: CANSQEPDTAYEQYF.

The V gene is TRBV11-1, the J gene TRBJ2-1, with TRBD2 matching over 8 bases. The trim removed 6 bases at V and 1 base at J, leaving 5 bases unmatched. The CDR3 sequence is 15 residues long. Per the germline V gene, CDR1 is SGHAT and CDR2 is FQDESV (reference sequence). The CDR3 DNA reads TGTGCCAGCAGTGTTGGCGGGAGGTCCTACAATGAGCAGTTCTTC. Protein product: CASSVGGRSYNEQFF.

The count of this clonotype is one. The chain employs TRBV7-3 and TRBJ2-5; D is uncertain. Germline loops: CDR1 SGHTA, CDR2 FQGTGA. The CDR3 loop spans 14 amino acids. Trimming stripped 2 bases from V and 3 bases from J, with 10 bases between. Here the CDR3 reads CASSLGPSEETQYF. In DNA form, the CDR3 reads TGTGCCAGCAGCTTAGGGCCCTCAGAAGAGACCCAGTACTTC.

This clonotype was counted between two and nine times. This chain connects TRBV20-1 to TRBJ1-2; no clear D gene. Trimming took 6 bases from V and 5 from J, leaving 13 bases between them. The CDR3 extends over 12 amino acids. Germline CDR1 reads DFQATT; CDR2 reads SNEGSKA (reference sequence). The CDR3 DNA is TGCAGTGCCCCCTTCGGAGGATATGGCTACACCTTC. It specifies CSAPFGGYGYTF.

This sequence joins TRBV5-1 and TRBJ2-2, with no clear D. This CDR3 comprises 13 residues. Germline CDR1 is SGHRS and CDR2 is YFSETQ. With 1 base removed from V and 4 bases from J, the gap between germline ends came to 5 bases. The CDR3 region is CASSLSITGELFF. CDR3 coding DNA: TGCGCCAGCAGCTTGAGTATCACCGGGGAGCTGTTTTTT.

On this clonotype: It may be a read error: a sequence one base away is much more abundant. This chain joins TRBV20-1 and TRBJ2-3; a possible D gene is TRBD1 (6 bases). The germline V gene encodes CDR1 DFQATT and CDR2 SNEGSKA (reference sequence). The V end was cut by 2 bases, the J end by 2 bases, with 8 bases between. The CDR3 spans 13 residues. CDR3 loop: CSARQGSTDTQYF. The DNA of the CDR3 is TGCAGTGCTAGACAGGGGTCCACAGATACGCAGTATTTT.

Regarding this clonotype: Mismatch with germline at one junction end may stem from a read error. The genes are TRBV11-2 and TRBJ1-2; 8 bases fit TRBD1. The germline V gene has CDR1 SGHAT and CDR2 FQNNGV. The CDR3 length is 13 residues. The CDR3 region is CTSNIDRGYGYTF. The CDR3 DNA sequence: TGTACCAGCAACATAGACAGGGGCTATGGCTACACCTTC.

There are many counts of this clonotype. V is TRBV11-1 and J is TRBJ2-5, with TRBD2 identical over 12 bases. V shed 7 bases, J shed 5 bases, and the junction held 8 bases outside the gene matches. CDR3 length: 15 amino acids. In germline, CDR1 is SGHAT, CDR2 FQDESV (reference sequence). CDR3 DNA: TGTGCCAGCACCGCGACTAGCGGGAGAGGCGAGACCCAGTACTTC. Its translation is CASTATSGRGETQYF.

As to this clonotype: Being one base from a much bigger clone, this may be a read error. The rearrangement uses TRBV29-1 and TRBJ2-7; 7 bases are shared with TRBD1. The germline gives CDR1 SQVTM, CDR2 ANQGSEA. The V segment lost 6 bases and the J segment 2 bases; nucleotides outside the gene matches: 28. CDR3 length: 20 residues. CDR3 DNA sequence: TGCAGCGTCTTGAAGTCTATGCTCACGGCACAGGGGCGTCCCCCCTACGAGCAGTACGTC. Its protein is CSVLKSMLTAQGRPPYEQYV.

This sequence joins TRBV6-1 and TRBJ2-2, with 13 nucleotides matching TRBD2. The CDR3 is 15 amino acids. The germline V gene has CDR1 MNHNS and CDR2 SASEGT. The CDR3 loop is CTNTWTSGRSGELFF. CDR3 coding DNA: TGTACCAACACTTGGACTAGCGGGAGATCCGGGGAGCTGTTTTTT.

This clonotype was picked up many times. The chain carries TRBV11-3 and TRBJ2-1; D remains unclear. Trimming cost V 3 bases and J 4 bases, with 10 bases left between them. The CDR3 totals 14 residues. The germline V gene has CDR1 SGHNT and CDR2 YENEEA. The CDR3 loop reads CASSFSRNYNEQFF. CDR3 bases: TGTGCCAGCAGCTTTAGCCGAAATTACAATGAGCAGTTCTTC.